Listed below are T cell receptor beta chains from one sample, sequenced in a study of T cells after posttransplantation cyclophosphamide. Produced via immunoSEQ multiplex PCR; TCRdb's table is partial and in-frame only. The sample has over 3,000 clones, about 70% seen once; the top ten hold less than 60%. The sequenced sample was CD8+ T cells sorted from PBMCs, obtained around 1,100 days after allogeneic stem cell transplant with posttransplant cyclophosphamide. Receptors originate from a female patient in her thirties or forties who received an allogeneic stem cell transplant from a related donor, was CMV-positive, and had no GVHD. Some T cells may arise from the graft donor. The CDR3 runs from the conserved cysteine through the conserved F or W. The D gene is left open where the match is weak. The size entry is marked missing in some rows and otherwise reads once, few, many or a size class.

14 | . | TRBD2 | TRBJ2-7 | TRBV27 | TGTGCCAGCAGTCCAGGGACTACTCCCTACGAGCAGTACTTC | CASSPGTTPYEQYF
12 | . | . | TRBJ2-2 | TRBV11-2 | TGTGCCAGCAGCTTGTCTACCGGGGAGCTGTTTTTT | CASSLSTGELFF
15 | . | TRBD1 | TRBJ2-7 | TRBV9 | TGTGCCAGTTTTTTCAAACAGGGGACGGCCTACGAGCAGTACTTC | CASFFKQGTAYEQYF
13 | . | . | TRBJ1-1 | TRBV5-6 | TGTGCCAGCAGTTACCGCGGGAACACTGAAGCTTTCTTT | CASSYRGNTEAFF
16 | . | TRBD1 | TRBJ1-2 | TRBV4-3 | TGCGCCAGCAGCCCTATGCGGACAGGGGGCGCGCATGGCTACACCTTC | CASSPMRTGGAHGYTF
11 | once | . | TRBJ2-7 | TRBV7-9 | TGTGCCAGCAGCTGGAGCTACGAGCAGTACTTC | CASSWSYEQYF
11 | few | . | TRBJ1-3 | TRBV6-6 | TGTGCCAGCAGTACAGGAAACACCATATATTTT | CASSTGNTIYF
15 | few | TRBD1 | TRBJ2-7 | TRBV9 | TGTGCCAGTTTTTTCGAACAGGGGACGGCCTACGAGCAGTACTTC | CASFFEQGTAYEQYF
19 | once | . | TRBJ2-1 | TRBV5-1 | TGCGCCAGCAGCCCGATCTTCGGAGCTGTATCGAGCTCCTACAATGAGCAGTTCTTC | CASSPIFGAVSSSYNEQFF
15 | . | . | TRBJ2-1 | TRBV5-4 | TGTGCCAGCAGCTTGGCGATAGGGGTCCGCAATGAGCAGTTCTTC | CASSLAIGVRNEQFF
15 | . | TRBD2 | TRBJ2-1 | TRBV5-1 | TGCGCCAGCAGCTCCGGGACTAGCGGGTACAATGAGCAGTTCTTC | CASSSGTSGYNEQFF
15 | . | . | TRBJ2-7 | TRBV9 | TGTGCCAGTTGTATCGGACAGAGGACGGCCTACGAGCAGTACTTC | CASCIGQRTAYEQYF
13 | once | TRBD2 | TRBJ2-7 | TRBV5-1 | TGCGCCAGCAGAGGCGGGGGGACGGACGAGCAGTACTTC | CASRGGGTDEQYF
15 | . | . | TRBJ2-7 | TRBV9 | TGTGCTTTTTTTTTCGGGCAGGGGACGGCATACGAGCAGTACTTC | CAFFFGQGTAYEQYF
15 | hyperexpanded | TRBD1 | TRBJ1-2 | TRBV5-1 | TGCGCCAGCAGCTTGGGGGACGACAGGGGGCAAGGCTACACCTTC | CASSLGDDRGQGYTF
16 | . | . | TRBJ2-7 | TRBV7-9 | TGTGCCAGCAGCCCCCCATCCGGGACACCATCCTACGAGCAGTACTTC | CASSPPSGTPSYEQYF
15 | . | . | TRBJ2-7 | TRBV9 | TGTGCCAGTAGTATCAAACAGAAGACGGCATACGAGCAGTACTTC | CASSIKQKTAYEQYF
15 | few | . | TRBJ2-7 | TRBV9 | TGTGCCTGTTTTTTCAAACAGGAGACGGCATACGAGCAGTACTTC | CACFFKQETAYEQYF
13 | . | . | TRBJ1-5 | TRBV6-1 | TGTGCCAGCAGCCACCATAGGGGCCGGGAGGAACATTTT | CASSHHRGREEHF
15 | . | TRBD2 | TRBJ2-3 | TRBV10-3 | TGTGCCATCAACCCGACTAGCGGGGCGACAGATACGCAGTATTTT | CAINPTSGATDTQYF
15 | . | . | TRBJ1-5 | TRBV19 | TGTGCCAGTAGTGGTTACGGGAGCGGTAATCAGCCCCAGCATTTT | CASSGYGSGNQPQHF
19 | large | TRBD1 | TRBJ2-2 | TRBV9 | TGTGCCAGCAGCCCCGTTCCGGGACAGGGGGCCCCGAACACCGGGGAGCTGTTTTTT | CASSPVPGQGAPNTGELFF
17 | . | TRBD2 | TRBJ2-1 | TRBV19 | TGTGCCAGTAGTGTCGACTCGAATCGGGGGGACTACAATGAGCAGTTCTTC | CASSVDSNRGDYNEQFF
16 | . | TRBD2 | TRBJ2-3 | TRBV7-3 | TGTGCCAGCAGCTTAACTCAGCGGGGGGCCCCAGATACGCAGTATTTT | CASSLTQRGAPDTQYF
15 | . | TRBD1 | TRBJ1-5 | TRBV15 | TGTGCCACCAGCAGAGTGGGGACAGGGGTCCAGCCCCAGCATTTT | CATSRVGTGVQPQHF
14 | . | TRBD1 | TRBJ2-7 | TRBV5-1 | TGCGCCAGCAGCCCCTGGGACAGGGGCAACGAGCAGTACTTC | CASSPWDRGNEQYF
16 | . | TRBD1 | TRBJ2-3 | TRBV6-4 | TGTGCCAGCAGTGGCGAGTGGACAGGGGAGACAGATACGCAGTATTTT | CASSGEWTGETDTQYF
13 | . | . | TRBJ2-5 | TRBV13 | TGTGCCAGCAGCTTAGAGGGGGAAGAGACCCAGTACTTC | CASSLEGEETQYF
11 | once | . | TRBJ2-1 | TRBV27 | TGTGCCAGCAGATCCAACAATGAGCAGTTCTTC | CASRSNNEQFF
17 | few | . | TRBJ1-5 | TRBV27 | TGTGCCAGCAGTTTATCAGGCCCCGGGGGAAGCAATCAGCCCCAGCATTTT | CASSLSGPGGSNQPQHF